A selection of T cell receptor beta chains follows, all from one sample in a study of blood T cell repertoires in COVID-19. Sequencing used immunoSEQ multiplex PCR; TCRdb keeps in-frame clones, though not all of them. The repertoire has some 96,000 clones, roughly 90% of them found once; the top ten carry around 2.1%. Sequencing used peripheral blood. Receptor source: a man over 45 with active COVID-19. The CDR3 runs from the conserved cysteine through the conserved F or W. The order of the fields is V gene, J gene, clone size, D gene, CDR3 length, CDR3 DNA, CDR3 protein. D genes are given only for firm matches. Clone size, where shown, is once, few, many, or a class for clones that have expanded.

v_gene: TRBV10-3
j_gene: TRBJ1-5
abundance: few
d_gene: .
len: 15
CDR3nt: TGTGCCATCAGTGAGTCCCTAGATTTTAATCAGCCCCAGCATTTT
CDR3aa: CAISESLDFNQPQHF

v_gene: TRBV7-3
j_gene: TRBJ2-1
abundance: .
d_gene: TRBD2
len: 15
CDR3nt: TGTGCCAGCAGCTACTCTAGCGGATCCTACAATGAGCAGTTCTTC
CDR3aa: CASSYSSGSYNEQFF

v_gene: TRBV6-6
j_gene: TRBJ1-1
abundance: .
d_gene: .
len: 14
CDR3nt: TGTGCCAGCACCAGAGACAGCCTGAACACTGAAGCTTTCTTT
CDR3aa: CASTRDSLNTEAFF

v_gene: TRBV5-1
j_gene: TRBJ2-2
abundance: .
d_gene: TRBD1
len: 13
CDR3nt: TGCGCCAGCAGCCTAACAGGGGCCGGGGAGCTGTTTTTT
CDR3aa: CASSLTGAGELFF

v_gene: TRBV25-1
j_gene: TRBJ2-5
abundance: .
d_gene: TRBD1
len: 13
CDR3nt: TGTGCCAGCAGTCGAAGGACAGGAGAGACCCAGTACTTC
CDR3aa: CASSRRTGETQYF

v_gene: TRBV27
j_gene: TRBJ2-7
abundance: .
d_gene: .
len: 14
CDR3nt: TGTGCCAGCAGTTTCGGGGGGCCTCCCTACGAGCAGTACTTC
CDR3aa: CASSFGGPPYEQYF

v_gene: TRBV11-2
j_gene: TRBJ2-3
abundance: .
d_gene: TRBD2
len: 15
CDR3nt: TGTGCCAGCAGCGCACTAGCGGACGCCACAGATACGCAGTATTTT
CDR3aa: CASSALADATDTQYF

v_gene: TRBV9
j_gene: TRBJ1-1
abundance: .
d_gene: .
len: 14
CDR3nt: TGTGCCAGCAGCGTAGCTAGCTGGGACACTGAAGCTTTCTTT
CDR3aa: CASSVASWDTEAFF

v_gene: TRBV4-2
j_gene: TRBJ1-3
abundance: .
d_gene: .
len: 13
CDR3nt: TGTGCCAGCAGCCAACCTTCTGGAAACACCATATATTTT
CDR3aa: CASSQPSGNTIYF

v_gene: TRBV9
j_gene: TRBJ2-1
abundance: few
d_gene: TRBD2
len: 13
CDR3nt: TGTGCCAGCAGTGACAGCCGGGGGGTTGAGCAGTTCTTC
CDR3aa: CASSDSRGVEQFF

v_gene: TRBV2
j_gene: TRBJ2-1
abundance: .
d_gene: TRBD2
len: 14
CDR3nt: TGTGCCAGCAGTGATCTGGGACTAATAAATGAGCAGTTCTTC
CDR3aa: CASSDLGLINEQFF

v_gene: TRBV7-2
j_gene: TRBJ1-2
abundance: .
d_gene: .
len: 13
CDR3nt: TGTGCCAGCAGCCTAACAGAAGACTATGGCTACACCTTC
CDR3aa: CASSLTEDYGYTF

v_gene: TRBV11-2
j_gene: TRBJ2-2
abundance: .
d_gene: .
len: 16
CDR3nt: TGTGCCAGCAGGAAACCGGGAACACGGAACACCGGGGAGCTGTTTTTT
CDR3aa: CASRKPGTRNTGELFF

v_gene: TRBV7-2
j_gene: TRBJ2-5
abundance: .
d_gene: .
len: 15
CDR3nt: TGTGCCAGCAGCTTAGAGGGACACCCCAAGAGAACCCAGTACTTC
CDR3aa: CASSLEGHPKRTQYF

v_gene: TRBV12-3/TRBV12-4
j_gene: TRBJ1-3
abundance: .
d_gene: .
len: 13
CDR3nt: TGTGCCAGCAGTGTCCACGTACGGAACACCATATATTTT
CDR3aa: CASSVHVRNTIYF

v_gene: TRBV9
j_gene: TRBJ1-2
abundance: .
d_gene: .
len: 15
CDR3nt: TGTGCCAGCAGCGTAGGCGGGGTTCCTAACTATGGCTACACCTTC
CDR3aa: CASSVGGVPNYGYTF

v_gene: TRBV16
j_gene: TRBJ2-3
abundance: .
d_gene: .
len: 14
CDR3nt: TGTGCCAGCAGCCAACTTAGTCTCACAGATACGCAGTATTTT
CDR3aa: CASSQLSLTDTQYF

v_gene: TRBV18
j_gene: TRBJ1-5
abundance: .
d_gene: TRBD1
len: 17
CDR3nt: TGTGCCAGCTCCCGATGGGAGACAGGGGTCTTCAATCAGCCCCAGCATTTT
CDR3aa: CASSRWETGVFNQPQHF

v_gene: TRBV3-1/TRBV3-2
j_gene: TRBJ2-1
abundance: .
d_gene: .
len: 14
CDR3nt: TGTGCCAGCAGCCAAGCCGGCGGGACTAATGAGCAGTTCTTC
CDR3aa: CASSQAGGTNEQFF

v_gene: TRBV5-6
j_gene: TRBJ2-3
abundance: .
d_gene: .
len: 14
CDR3nt: TGTGCCAGCAGCCCCAGGGGATGGACAGATACGCAGTATTTT
CDR3aa: CASSPRGWTDTQYF

v_gene: TRBV5-4
j_gene: TRBJ1-6
abundance: .
d_gene: .
len: 14
CDR3nt: TGTGCCAGCAGCGGGACCCCAGGGGACTCACCCCTCCACTTT
CDR3aa: CASSGTPGDSPLHF

v_gene: TRBV5-4
j_gene: TRBJ2-1
abundance: few
d_gene: TRBD1
len: 13
CDR3nt: TGTGCCAGCAGCTTGGAGGGGGCCTATGAGCAGTTCTTC
CDR3aa: CASSLEGAYEQFF